Sequencing of this T cell receptor (beta chain) was carried out in a study of tumor-infiltrating lymphocytes in oesophageal squamous cell carcinoma. Germline loops: CDR1 MNHNY, CDR2 SVGAGI (reference sequence). The CDR3 has 16 residues if both end residues are counted. Remarks on this clonotype: This is likely a read error, given that the CDR3 carries no conserved phenylalanine or tryptophan at its end. No DNA is shown, since the ends of the CDR3 on it are uncertain; the CDR3 is the one TCRdb lists.

MiXCR, run by TCRdb on the PCR reads, gives a single entry per CDR3 protein. The sample yields 15,000 to 20,000 distinct CDR3 sequences, 35% to 45% seen once. This sequence was found in a male donor with esophageal squamous cell carcinoma. This chain uses TRBV6-6 with TRBJ2-7; TRBD2 is the table's D call and was not checked against the DNA. Input material: esophageal tumor tissue. The CDR3 sequence is CASNVGLNNSPLHFGN.